The 7 T cell receptor beta chains below all came from one sample that was sequenced in a study of early stage breast cancer tumors. Clones were read by immunoSEQ multiplex PCR, and TCRdb kept only the in-frame ones, dropping some. This table has over 25,000 clones, 80% appearing once. The sample taken for sequencing was blood. The source is a person aged 55 to 70 with breast cancer.

This clone was counted between two and nine times. The chain has TRBV14 and TRBJ1-1; 7 bases map to TRBD1. The CDR3 is made up of 14 amino acids. The trim removed 3 bases at V and 4 bases at J, leaving 5 bases unmatched. Germline V CDR1 and CDR2: SGHDN, FVKESK. CDR3 in amino acids: CASSHPTGRTEAFF. CDR3 sequence (DNA): TGTGCCAGCAGCCATCCGACAGGGCGCACTGAAGCTTTCTTT.

The V gene is TRBV4-1, the J gene TRBJ1-2, with 10 bases identical to TRBD1. Germline CDR1 and CDR2: MGHRA and YSYEKL. V gave up 6 bases and J gave up 6 bases; unmatched junction bases: 4. The CDR3 sequence is 13 residues long. The CDR3 sequence: CASSLGTGDGYTF. As DNA, the CDR3 is TGCGCCAGCAGTTTGGGGACAGGGGATGGCTACACCTTC.

In nucleotides, the CDR3 is TGTGCCAGCAGTGAACGGGCTCGGGAGGTGACCTACGAGCAGTACTTC. It encodes CASSERAREVTYEQYF. The rearrangement joins TRBV6-1 to TRBJ2-7; 7 nucleotides agree with TRBD2. This CDR3 has 16 amino acids. Germline V gives CDR1 MNHNS, CDR2 SASEGT. V lost 2 bases to trimming and J lost 2 bases; unmatched junction nucleotides: 9.

The V gene is TRBV29-1, the J gene TRBJ1-5; a weak D match, TRBD1 (6 bases). The CDR3 spans 13 residues. V shed 5 bases and J shed 4 bases, with 12 bases lying between them. Germline V gives CDR1 SQVTM, CDR2 ANQGSEA. Here the CDR3 DNA reads TGCAGCGTTCAATCCCAGGGGAATCAGCCCCAGCATTTT. It encodes CSVQSQGNQPQHF. The entire variable domain, with the rest obtained from reference TRBV29-1 and TRBJ1-5, is as follows: SAVISQKPSRDICQRGTSLTIQCQVDSQVTMMFWYRQQPGQSLTLIATANQGSEATYESGFVIDKFPISRPNLTFSTLTVSNMSPEDSSIYLCSVQSQGNQPQHFGDGTRLSIL.

The DNA for the CDR3 is TGTGCCATCGGAGGCGGGACCTACGAGCAGTACTTC. It specifies CAIGGGTYEQYF. V usage is TRBV6-5 and J usage is TRBJ2-7, with D perhaps TRBD2 (6 bases). The germline V gene has CDR1 MNHEY and CDR2 SVGAGI. The CDR3 has 12 residues. V lost 10 bases and J lost 2, with 12 bases in between.

The gene calls are TRBV6-1 and TRBJ2-7, with D possibly matching TRBD1 (6 bases). The CDR3 contains 13 residues. Germline V lookup: CDR1 MNHNS, CDR2 SASEGT. The V end lost 4 bases, the J end lost 2 bases, and 9 bases lay between the germline ends. The CDR3 DNA sequence: TGTGCCAGCAGTGGGCAGGGGACCTACGAGCAGTACTTC. It yields the protein CASSGQGTYEQYF.

The chain carries TRBV7-9 and TRBJ1-1; tentative D call: TRBD1 (6 bases). The CDR3 is 12 residues long. Trimming shortened V by 5 bases and J by 10 bases, and 14 bases separated the two germline ends. Germline V gives CDR1 SEHNR, CDR2 FQNEAQ (reference sequence). The chain's CDR3 is CASSISGERAFF. The CDR3, as DNA: TGTGCCAGCAGCATCTCAGGGGAAAGAGCTTTCTTT. The full variable domain, rest sourced from reference TRBV7-9 and TRBJ1-1, is DTGVSQNPRHKITKRGQNVTFRCDPISEHNRLYWYRQTLGQGPEFLTYFQNEAQLEKSRLLSDRFSAERPKGSFSTLEIQRTEQGDSAMYLCASSISGERAFFGQGTRLTVV.